The entry below gives a single TCR beta chain sequence along with its context. These data come from a study of radiotherapy plus CTLA-4 blockade in lung cancer. This CDR3 region has 13 residues. The germline CDR1 and CDR2 sequences are SGHTA and FQGTGA. Between the trimmed V and J ends, which lost 5 bases and 10 bases, there was a span of 16 bases. The assay was immunoSEQ multiplex PCR, and TCRdb's table has in-frame clones only and misses some. The table lists some 49,000 clones, roughly 85% of them singletons, with 25% to 35% in the top ten. This specimen was peripheral blood, taken from a patient treated with radiotherapy plus ipilimumab. The chain uses TRBV7-3 and TRBJ2-3; D is unclear. The sequence came from a human donor with non-small cell lung cancer whose response to radiotherapy plus ipilimumab could not be evaluated. The CDR3 nucleotides are TGTGCCAGCAGCGCCGCCCCCCTCGGGTCGCAGTATTTT. It is translated as CASSAAPLGSQYF.